The 24 T cell receptor beta chains in this list originate from one sample, sequenced in a study of T-cell memory formation after mild COVID-19. TCRdb itself ran the 5' RACE reads through MiXCR, one entry per CDR3 protein. The sample lists 250,000 to 300,000 distinct CDR3 sequences; 15% were seen once. The sample comprised PBMCs or a T cell subset sorted from them (not recorded which). These receptors all stem from a man between 18 and 29 years old who had mild COVID-19 (a few samples of this study predate the infection). Cell type and time point are not known.

The chain carries TRBV6-6 and TRBJ2-5; D tentatively fits TRBD1 or TRBD2 (6 bases each). This CDR3 spans 14 amino acids. Trimming took 2 bases from V and 5 from J, leaving 12 bases between them. Germline values: CDR1 MNHNY, CDR2 SVGAGI (reference sequence). The CDR3 nucleotides are TGTGCCAGCAGTTACGACGGGGGCCGGGAGACCCAGTACTTC. Protein: CASSYDGGRETQYF.

This clonotype was recorded a few times. The V call is TRBV6-1, the J call TRBJ2-1, with no clear D. The CDR3 length is 13 residues. Germline V gene data show CDR1 as MNHNS and CDR2 as SASEGT. Trimming removed 2 bases from V and 10 bases from J, with 12 bases in between. In DNA, the CDR3 is TGTGCCAGCAGTGAACTGCGGTTGGGGGAGCAGTTCTTC. This sequence encodes CASSELRLGEQFF.

CDR3 sequence reads: CASSPRGLLETQYF. The CDR3 DNA is TGTGCCAGCAGCCCGAGGGGACTCCTGGAGACCCAGTACTTC. The chain links TRBV6-5 to TRBJ2-5; D is possibly TRBD2 (6 bases). V was trimmed by 6 bases and J by 5 bases, leaving 16 bases between them. Germline V CDR1 and CDR2: MNHEY, SVGAGI. The length of the CDR3 is 14 residues.

This clonotype showed up just a few times. The chain has TRBV4-1 and TRBJ2-2; D remains unclear. Germline V lookup: CDR1 MGHRA, CDR2 YSYEKL. The CDR3 is made up of 14 amino acids. V was cut by 1 base and J by 2 bases, with 5 bases left in between. The CDR3 nucleotides are TGCGCCAGCAGCCAAGGTGACAACACCGGGGAGCTGTTTTTT. It translates to CASSQGDNTGELFF.

The chain couples TRBV11-2 to TRBJ1-1; maybe TRBD1 (5 bases). With 0 bases removed from V and 4 bases from J, the gap between germline ends came to 21 bases. Per germline, CDR1 SGHAT and CDR2 FQNNGV. The CDR3 has 18 amino acids. CDR3 sequence reads: CASSLDQRVALGGTEAFF. For the CDR3, the DNA is TGTGCCAGCAGCTTAGATCAGAGGGTAGCTTTGGGGGGCACTGAAGCTTTCTTT.

The chain employs TRBV5-1 and TRBJ2-1; tentative D call: TRBD1 (7 bases). Trimming cost V 6 bases and J 8 bases, with 21 bases left between them. CDR3 length equals 15 residues. Looked up from germline, CDR1 is SGHRS and CDR2 is YFSETQ. The CDR3 sequence: CASTAQGQGGHEQFF. The CDR3 DNA follows: TGCGCCAGCACCGCCCAGGGCCAGGGGGGCCATGAGCAGTTCTTC.

This chain joins TRBV5-1 and TRBJ2-7; possible D gene TRBD2, 5 bases. V was cut by 3 bases and J by 6 bases, with 19 bases left in between. This CDR3 has 15 amino acids. Germline V gives CDR1 SGHRS, CDR2 YFSETQ. The CDR3 reads CASSSWSGNPFEQYF. In nucleotides, the CDR3 is TGCGCCAGCAGCTCATGGTCGGGGAATCCCTTCGAGCAGTACTTC.

In this sample, this clonotype turned up a few times. The chain recombines TRBV5-1 with TRBJ1-4; D is possibly TRBD1 (5 bases). This CDR3 spans 15 amino acids. CDR1 and CDR2 from the germline V gene are SGHRS and YFSETQ. The V end was cut by 2 bases, the J end by 8 bases, with 16 bases between. CDR3 sequence (DNA): TGCGCCAGCAGCTTCGTCGGGGGTGGCGGGGAAAAACTGTTTTTT. Translated: CASSFVGGGGEKLFF.

In this sample, this clonotype turned up a few times. The gene calls are TRBV5-1 and TRBJ1-2, with D possibly TRBD1 on 5 matching bases. Germline V gene lookup returns CDR1 SGHRS and CDR2 YFSETQ. With 4 bases removed from V and 6 bases from J, the gap between germline ends came to 10 bases. There are 12 residues in the CDR3. CDR3 loop: CASSPEGNGYTF. The CDR3 DNA is TGCGCCAGCAGCCCCGAGGGGAATGGCTACACCTTC.

This clonotype was observed many times. V is TRBV18 and J is TRBJ2-5; 7 bases are shared with TRBD1. Trimming cost V 5 bases and J 0 bases; bases outside gene matches: 3. The CDR3 runs 14 residues. Germline lookup yields CDR1 KGHSH and CDR2 LQKENI. CDR3 sequence (DNA): TGTGCCAGCTCAGTGCAGGGGGACCAAGAGACCCAGTACTTC. Protein sequence: CASSVQGDQETQYF.

The gene calls are TRBV7-8 and TRBJ2-7; TRBD2 might be the D (6 bases). Trimming pared 3 bases from V and 1 base from J, leaving 16 bases between. Germline CDR1 and CDR2: SGHVS and FQNEAQ. This CDR3 is built from 16 residues. CDR3: CASSLGILGGSYEQYV. The CDR3 region has the DNA TGTGCCAGCAGCTTGGGGATTTTGGGGGGATCCTACGAGCAGTACGTC.

This clonotype was detected many times. V is TRBV6-6 and J is TRBJ2-7; no definite D call. CDR1 is MNHNY, CDR2 SVGAGI, per germline (reference sequence). Trimming left V 6 bases short and J 2 bases short, with 14 bases between. The CDR3 length is 14 residues. The CDR3 loop reads CASSQGLNPYEQYF. The CDR3, as DNA: TGTGCCAGCAGCCAAGGCTTAAATCCCTACGAGCAGTACTTC.

This sequence joins TRBV5-1 and TRBJ2-2; TRBD1 matches at 12 bases. Germline CDR1 reads SGHRS; CDR2 reads YFSETQ. After removal of 4 bases from V and 6 bases from J, the junction contained 4 bases not matched to a gene. This CDR3 has 15 residues. The CDR3 spells CASSPGQGAAGELFF. CDR3 bases: TGCGCCAGCAGCCCGGGACAGGGGGCTGCCGGGGAGCTGTTTTTT.

The chain links TRBV18 to TRBJ2-1; D remains ambiguous. V lost 1 base and J 4 bases, leaving 8 bases between the germline ends. Germline CDR1 reads KGHSH; CDR2 reads LQKENI. The CDR3 runs 14 residues. The CDR3 reads CASSPREEYNEQFF. Here the CDR3 DNA reads TGTGCCAGCTCACCACGCGAAGAGTACAATGAGCAGTTCTTC. The full variable domain, completed using reference TRBV18 and TRBJ2-1, is NAGVMQNPRHLVRRRGQEARLRCSPMKGHSHVYWYRQLPEEGLKFMVYLQKENIIDESGMPKERFSAEFPKEGPSILRIQQVVRGDSAAYFCASSPREEYNEQFFGPGTRLTVL.

This clonotype turned up a few times. V and J are TRBV12-3 or TRBV12-4 and TRBJ2-3, with 10 positions matching TRBD2. This CDR3 is 18 amino acids long. V shed 5 bases and J 1 base; nucleotides not matched to a gene: 12. CDR3 region: CASSPTSGTTPGTDTQYF. CDR3 sequence (DNA): TGTGCCAGCAGTCCCACTAGCGGGACCACCCCCGGCACAGATACGCAGTATTTT.

This clonotype was seen a few times. As DNA, the CDR3 is TGCGCCAGCAGCTTACAGGGGAGGGACACTGAAGCTTTCTTT. Translation gives CASSLQGRDTEAFF. The rearrangement links TRBV5-1 to TRBJ1-1; 7 positions agree with TRBD1. Germline V gene sequence: CDR1 SGHRS, CDR2 YFSETQ. V was clipped by 2 bases and J by 3 bases; unmatched bases: 4. The CDR3 runs to 14 residues.

Ten or more counts support this clonotype. The CDR3 DNA sequence: TGCGCCAGCAGCCCGCGGGGGCGGTCCTACGAGCAGTACTTC. Its protein product is CASSPRGRSYEQYF. V and J are TRBV5-1 and TRBJ2-7, with a tentative D call TRBD2 (7 bases). Germline CDR1 reads SGHRS; CDR2 reads YFSETQ. This CDR3 has 14 residues. The V end was cut by 4 bases, the J end by 1 base, with 12 bases between.

The gene calls are TRBV25-1 and TRBJ1-2; D call uncertain. Between the trimmed V and J ends, which lost 4 bases and 7 bases, there was a span of 16 bases. Germline CDR1 is MGHDK and CDR2 is SYGVNS. The CDR3 runs to 14 residues. CDR3 protein: CASSVRSHGGGYTF. The CDR3 DNA reads TGTGCCAGCAGTGTTCGCAGCCACGGTGGTGGCTACACCTTC.

The chain combines TRBV29-1 with TRBJ2-7; 9 bases are shared with TRBD1. Germline values: CDR1 SQVTM, CDR2 ANQGSEA. The CDR3 loop spans 11 amino acids. The ends lost 7 bases at V and 5 bases at J; junction bases unmatched: 3. The CDR3 protein is CSADRGHEQYF. The CDR3 bases are TGCAGCGCGGACAGGGGCCACGAGCAGTACTTC.

This clonotype was seen a few times. The chain joins TRBV9 to TRBJ2-3; D uncertain. Germline loops: CDR1 SGDLS, CDR2 YYNGEE. This CDR3 comprises 14 residues. V gave up 3 bases and J gave up 1 base, with 9 bases separating them. The CDR3 protein is CASSGLTGTDTQYF. Written as DNA, the CDR3 is TGTGCCAGCAGCGGGCTTACCGGCACAGATACGCAGTATTTT.

The chain carries TRBV4-3 and TRBJ1-1; D gene ambiguous. The germline V gene encodes CDR1 LGHNA and CDR2 YSLEER. V was cut by 2 bases and J by 1 base, with 5 bases left in between. This CDR3 spans 13 amino acids. The CDR3 sequence is CASSQFRNTEAFF. CDR3 nucleotides: TGCGCCAGCAGCCAATTTCGGAACACTGAAGCTTTCTTT.

CDR3 sequence (DNA): TGTGCCAGCAGTTCATCCCTGGGGACTAATGAAAAACTGTTTTTT. It is translated as CASSSSLGTNEKLFF. The chain joins TRBV12-3 or TRBV12-4 to TRBJ1-4, with unresolved D. This CDR3 spans 15 amino acids. V was cut by 4 bases and J by 2 bases, with 11 bases left in between.

In its sample, this clonotype was seen a few times. CDR3 coding DNA: TGCGCCAGCAGCGAACTCGGACTAGCGGGGGCCCAAGAGACCCAGTACTTC. This codes for CASSELGLAGAQETQYF. The chain has TRBV5-1 and TRBJ2-5; TRBD2 agrees at 13 bases. This CDR3 has 17 residues. Germline-derived CDR1 and CDR2 are SGHRS and YFSETQ. The V and J ends lost 4 bases and 1 base, in that order; junction bases with no gene match: 7.

The table lists this clonotype with a few counts. The V and J genes are TRBV7-9 and TRBJ2-7, with D possibly being TRBD1 or TRBD2 (5 bases each). Germline assignment: CDR1 SEHNR and CDR2 FQNEAQ (reference sequence). The CDR3 is 13 residues long. Deletions cut 5 bases from V and 0 bases from J, with 8 bases between. CDR3 sequence: CASSGGSSYEQYV. CDR3 in DNA: TGTGCCAGCAGCGGGGGAAGCTCCTACGAGCAGTACGTC.